The 7 T cell receptor beta chains below were found in one sample sequenced in a study of radiotherapy plus CTLA-4 blockade in lung cancer. Sequencing used immunoSEQ multiplex PCR; TCRdb keeps in-frame clones, though not all of them. The sample carries some 92,000 clones, 80% to 85% recorded once. Material: peripheral blood, obtained from a patient treated with radiotherapy plus ipilimumab. These receptors came from a human donor with non-small cell lung cancer who had a partial response to radiotherapy plus ipilimumab.

The rearrangement joins TRBV5-4 to TRBJ1-5; unclear D gene. Trimming left V 4 bases short and J 7 bases short, with 12 bases between. This CDR3 region has 13 residues. CDR1 is SGHNT and CDR2 is YYREEE in the germline V gene (reference sequence). CDR3 region: CASSTEAQQPQHF. The CDR3 DNA sequence: TGTGCCAGCAGCACCGAAGCTCAACAGCCCCAGCATTTT.

The rearrangement joins TRBV11-2 to TRBJ1-5, with a tentative D call TRBD1 (6 bases). Germline values: CDR1 SGHAT, CDR2 FQNNGV. The germline V and J ends were trimmed by 3 bases and 9 bases, with 9 bases remaining between them. CDR3 length: 12 residues. The CDR3 loop is CASSFEQGPQHF. The CDR3 region has the DNA TGTGCCAGCAGCTTCGAACAGGGGCCCCAGCATTTT.

The chain employs TRBV11-2 and TRBJ1-4; D perhaps matches TRBD1 (6 bases). Germline V gene data show CDR1 as SGHAT and CDR2 as FQNNGV. The CDR3 spans 14 residues. Trimming pared 0 bases from V and 9 bases from J, leaving 11 bases between. As DNA, the CDR3 is TGTGCCAGCAGCTTAGATCGGACAGTACAAAAACTGTTTTTT. This translates into CASSLDRTVQKLFF.

V usage is TRBV11-1 and J usage is TRBJ2-5; a weak D match, TRBD2 (6 bases). Germline V gene data show CDR1 as SGHAT and CDR2 as FQDESV (reference sequence). This CDR3 is built from 15 residues. The V gene lost 5 bases and the J gene lost 4 bases, with 17 bases spanning the gap. This CDR3 reads CASSPHTGVRETQYF. DNA of the CDR3: TGTGCCAGCAGCCCACACACGGGGGTTAGAGAGACCCAGTACTTC. Full variable domain (missing parts from reference TRBV11-1 and TRBJ2-5): EAEVAQSPRYKITEKSQAVAFWCDPISGHATLYWYRQILGQGPELLVQFQDESVVDDSQLPKDRFSAERLKGVDSTLKIQPAELGDSAMYLCASSPHTGVRETQYFGPGTRLLVL.

V is TRBV19 and J is TRBJ1-5; tentative D call: TRBD1 (6 bases). The CDR3 extends over 15 amino acids. Trimming removed 3 bases from V and 4 bases from J, with 13 bases in between. CDR1 LNHDA and CDR2 SQIVND come from the germline V gene (reference sequence). The CDR3 nucleotides are TGTGCCAGTAGTATCCGGGACACCTATAATCAGCCCCAGCATTTT. Amino acid sequence: CASSIRDTYNQPQHF.

The chain has TRBV7-8 and TRBJ2-1, with TRBD1 matching 10 bases. This CDR3 is built from 16 residues. Germline values: CDR1 SGHVS, CDR2 FQNEAQ. V gave up 4 bases and J gave up 5 bases; unmatched junction bases: 8. The CDR3 DNA follows: TGTGCCAGCAGCTCCAGGTCGGGGACAGGGGACAATGAGCAGTTCTTC. Amino acid sequence: CASSSRSGTGDNEQFF. The full variable domain, in which reference TRBV7-8 and TRBJ2-1 provide the parts outside the CDR3, is GAGVSQSPRYKVAKRGQDVALRCDPISGHVSLFWYQQALGQGPEFLTYFQNEAQLDKSGLPSDRFFAERPEGSVSTLKIQRTQQEDSAVYLCASSSRSGTGDNEQFFGPGTRLTVL.

This clone was counted once. This rearrangement joins TRBV28 to TRBJ1-1; 8 bases line up with TRBD1. The CDR3 sequence is 15 residues long. Per the germline V gene, CDR1 is MDHEN and CDR2 is SYDVKM. V shed 3 bases, J shed 6 bases, and the junction held 9 bases outside the gene matches. The CDR3 spells CASSLAGQGTSEAFF. In DNA form, the CDR3 reads TGTGCCAGCAGTTTGGCAGGACAGGGAACGTCTGAAGCTTTCTTT.